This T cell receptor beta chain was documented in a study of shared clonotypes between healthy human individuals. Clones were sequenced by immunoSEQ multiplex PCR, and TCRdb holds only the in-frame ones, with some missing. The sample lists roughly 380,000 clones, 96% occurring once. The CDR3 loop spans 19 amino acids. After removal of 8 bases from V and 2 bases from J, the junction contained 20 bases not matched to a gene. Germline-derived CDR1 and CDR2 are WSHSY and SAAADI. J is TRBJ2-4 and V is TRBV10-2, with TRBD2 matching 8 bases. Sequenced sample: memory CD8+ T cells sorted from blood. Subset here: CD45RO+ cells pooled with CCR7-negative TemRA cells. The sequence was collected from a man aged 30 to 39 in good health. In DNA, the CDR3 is TGCGCCAGCCTGGCTGGGTTAGCGGGATACCCTCCTACCAAAAACATTCAGTACTTC. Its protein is CASLAGLAGYPPTKNIQYF.